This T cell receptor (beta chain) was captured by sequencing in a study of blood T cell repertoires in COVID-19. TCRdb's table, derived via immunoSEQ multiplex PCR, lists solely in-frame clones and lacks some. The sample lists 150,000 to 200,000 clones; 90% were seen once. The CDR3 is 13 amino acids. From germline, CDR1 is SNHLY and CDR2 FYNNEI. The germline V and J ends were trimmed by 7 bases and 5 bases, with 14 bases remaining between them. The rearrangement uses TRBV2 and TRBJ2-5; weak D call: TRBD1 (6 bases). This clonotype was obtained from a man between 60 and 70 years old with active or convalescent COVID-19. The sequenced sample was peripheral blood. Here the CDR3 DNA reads TGTGCCAGCATAAGGGGGAGTGGTGAGACCCAGTACTTC. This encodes CASIRGSGETQYF.